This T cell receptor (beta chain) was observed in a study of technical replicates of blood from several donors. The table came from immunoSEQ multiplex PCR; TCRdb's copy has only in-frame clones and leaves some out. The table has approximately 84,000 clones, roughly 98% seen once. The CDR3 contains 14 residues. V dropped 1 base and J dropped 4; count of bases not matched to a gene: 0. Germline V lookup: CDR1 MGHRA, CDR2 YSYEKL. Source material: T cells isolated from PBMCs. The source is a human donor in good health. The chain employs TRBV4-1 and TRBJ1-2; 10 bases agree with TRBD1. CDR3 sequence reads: CASSQGTGGYGYTF. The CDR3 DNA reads TGCGCCAGCAGCCAAGGGACAGGGGGCTATGGCTACACCTTC.